A selection of T cell receptor beta chains follows, all from one sample in a study of cytomegalovirus exposure and HLA in healthy donors. Data came from immunoSEQ multiplex PCR; TCRdb stores just in-frame clones and leaves some out. Among 120,000 or so clones, around 72% were seen once, and the ten largest hold around 4%. Sequencing input: PBMCs. The source of these receptors is a young man in good health and CMV-seronegative. Each CDR3 is given with its conserved first and last residue. The D gene is left open where the match is weak. Not all rows give a size; the values are once, few, many and, for expanded clones, a class.

TRBJ1-6,TRBV7-3,TRBD1,.,TGTGCCAGCAGCGCCATCGCAGGGGGCAATTCACCCCTCCACTTT,CASSAIAGGNSPLHF
TRBJ1-2,TRBV27,TRBD1,.,TGTGCCAGCAGTCCCTCGGACAGGGGGAACTATGGCTACACCTTC,CASSPSDRGNYGYTF
TRBJ2-1,TRBV5-1,.,.,TGCGCCAGCAGAAGAGGGGGTTCATACAATGAGCAGTTCTTC,CASRRGGSYNEQFF
TRBJ2-7,TRBV7-9,.,.,TGTGCCAGCAGCTTTGGCAGCTCCTACGAGCAGTACTTC,CASSFGSSYEQYF
TRBJ2-3,TRBV7-3,TRBD2,.,TGTGCCAGCAGCTTAGTAGCGGGGGGGGTACCAGATACGCAGTATTTT,CASSLVAGGVPDTQYF
TRBJ1-6,TRBV19,.,once,TGTGCCAGTAGTCAATCGACAGTTTCTAGTAATTCACCCCTCCACTTT,CASSQSTVSSNSPLHF
TRBJ2-3,TRBV11-2,TRBD1,.,TGTGCCAGCAGCCTCTTCGAGGGGGCTAGCACAGATACGCAGTATTTT,CASSLFEGASTDTQYF
TRBJ2-3,TRBV28,TRBD2,few,TGTGCCAGCAGTTCGGGACTAGGGATTAACACAGATACGCAGTATTTT,CASSSGLGINTDTQYF
TRBJ2-5,TRBV11-2,TRBD2,once,TGTGCCAGCAGCTTAGGGTGGGGTAGCGGGGGGGTAATGGAGACCCAGTACTTC,CASSLGWGSGGVMETQYF
TRBJ2-6,TRBV6-4,.,.,TGTGCCAGCAGTGGGCAGTCCGTCTGGGCCAACGTCCTGACTTTC,CASSGQSVWANVLTF
TRBJ1-2,TRBV18,.,.,TGTGCCAGCTCCCCTGGTTTGGGGCCGTTTGGTGGCTACACCTTC,CASSPGLGPFGGYTF
TRBJ2-1,TRBV7-9,TRBD2,.,TGTGCCAGCAGCTTAGGGGCTGGGATAGCGGGGGACAATGAGCAGTTCTTC,CASSLGAGIAGDNEQFF
TRBJ2-7,TRBV6-5,TRBD1,.,TGTGCCAGCAGTTCCACAGGGGGCACCGTGACCTACGAGCAGTACTTC,CASSSTGGTVTYEQYF
TRBJ2-3,TRBV6-1,TRBD1,few,TGTGCCAGCAGTGAAGGACAGGGGAGGTCGCCGGGCACAGATACGCAGTATTTT,CASSEGQGRSPGTDTQYF
TRBJ1-2,TRBV4-1,.,.,TGCGCCAGCAGCCACCTAGGGGGCTATGGCTACACCTTC,CASSHLGGYGYTF
TRBJ2-1,TRBV6-4,TRBD2,few,TGTGCCAGCAGTGACATCGGTGGCGGGGGGGGCTCCTACAATGAGCAGTTCTTC,CASSDIGGGGGSYNEQFF
TRBJ1-1,TRBV28,.,.,TGTGCCAGCAGTTTATCCACAAGTGAAGCTTTCTTT,CASSLSTSEAFF
TRBJ1-2,TRBV6-5,TRBD1,.,TGTGCCAGCAGCCGGACAGGCAACTATGGCTACACCTTC,CASSRTGNYGYTF
TRBJ1-1,TRBV18,TRBD1,.,TGTGCCAGCTCGGGGGGGACAGGGGTCGTGAACACTGAAGCTTTCTTT,CASSGGTGVVNTEAFF
TRBJ2-7,TRBV9,TRBD2,.,TGTGCCAGCAGCGTAGGGTCGTCCAGCGGGGTTTACGAGCAGTACTTC,CASSVGSSSGVYEQYF
TRBJ2-7,TRBV6-4,TRBD1,.,TGTGCCAGCAGTGACCGGAATGGACCCCGGGACAGGGCGGTCGAGCAGTACTTC,CASSDRNGPRDRAVEQYF
TRBJ2-3,TRBV5-1,.,.,TGCGCCAGCAGATCGAATTTCGGGACTAGCACAGATACGCAGTATTTT,CASRSNFGTSTDTQYF
TRBJ1-1,TRBV6-6,.,few,TGTGCCAGCAGTTACCGGGACACTGAAGCTTTCTTT,CASSYRDTEAFF
TRBJ1-1,TRBV5-5,.,few,TGTGCCAGCAGCTTGAGGACACCGAACACTGAAGCTTTCTTT,CASSLRTPNTEAFF
TRBJ1-2,TRBV5-6,TRBD1,once,TGTGCCAGCAGCGATAGGGCTGGACAGGGCTATAACTATGGCTACACCTTC,CASSDRAGQGYNYGYTF
TRBJ1-2,TRBV5-1,.,.,TGCGCCAGCACGATGCGAACAGGCTCGGTATCTAACTATGGCTACACCTTC,CASTMRTGSVSNYGYTF
TRBJ2-6,TRBV4-1,.,.,TGCGCCAGCAGCCGTTCAGGGTTAGGGCTCTCTGGGGCCAACGTCCTGACTTTC,CASSRSGLGLSGANVLTF
TRBJ2-7,TRBV19,TRBD1,few,TGTGCCAGTAGTATGGGGACAGGTTACGAGCAGTACTTC,CASSMGTGYEQYF
TRBJ1-5,TRBV19,TRBD1,.,TGTGCCAGTAGTACGAACAGGGGGAATCAGCCCCAGCATTTT,CASSTNRGNQPQHF
TRBJ1-1,TRBV29-1,.,few,TGCAGCGTTGAGAGGACACTGAACACTGAAGCTTTCTTT,CSVERTLNTEAFF
TRBJ1-3,TRBV9,.,.,TGTGCCAGCAGCGTAGGGGGGGGTTCTGGAAACACCATATATTTT,CASSVGGGSGNTIYF
TRBJ2-5,TRBV2,.,.,TGTGCCAGCAGTCGGGACTACCAAGAGACCCAGTACTTC,CASSRDYQETQYF
TRBJ2-1,TRBV10-3,TRBD2,.,TGTGCCATCAGTGAGCCAAGGGAGGGGAGGACATACAATGAGCAGTTCTTC,CAISEPREGRTYNEQFF
TRBJ1-4,TRBV28,.,few,TGTGCCAGCAGTCCCGACCCCATGGGGGCGGTGGGTGAAAAACTGTTTTTT,CASSPDPMGAVGEKLFF
TRBJ1-5,TRBV5-1,TRBD1,.,TGCGCCAGCAGGCAGGGGGAAAGTCAGCCCCAGCATTTT,CASRQGESQPQHF
TRBJ1-2,TRBV7-9,TRBD1,.,TGTGCCAGCAGCGCGACAGGGACAGGGAATGGCTACACCTTC,CASSATGTGNGYTF
TRBJ1-2,TRBV30,.,.,TGTGCGGGCGGGCGGTTATCTAACTATGGCTACACCTTC,CAGGRLSNYGYTF
TRBJ1-1,TRBV18,.,.,TGTGCCAGCTCACCTAGGTCGGGGAACACTGAAGCTTTCTTT,CASSPRSGNTEAFF
TRBJ1-6,TRBV4-1,.,.,TGCGCCAGCAGCCAAGATATACGGGACAAAACTTCACCCCTCCACTTT,CASSQDIRDKTSPLHF
TRBJ1-2,TRBV4-1,.,.,TGCGCCAGCAGCCAAGACTACAGATATGGCTACACCTTC,CASSQDYRYGYTF